One TCR beta chain is described in this entry. The entry originates in a study of cytotoxic CD8 clonotypes in ibrutinib-treated CLL. The CDR3 has 11 amino acids. Germline CDR1 is DFQATT and CDR2 is SNEGSKA (reference sequence). With 5 bases removed from V and 9 bases from J, the gap between germline ends came to 12 bases. TCRdb's table, derived via immunoSEQ multiplex PCR, lists solely in-frame clones and lacks some. The sample carries about 310,000 clones, almost 80% recorded once. The genes are TRBV20-1 and TRBJ2-3; maybe TRBD1 (6 bases). Source: PBMCs, taken before ibrutinib treatment. The source is a human donor with chronic lymphocytic leukemia. The CDR3 bases are TGCAGTGCTGAACAGGGATCAACGCAGTATTTT. It translates to CSAEQGSTQYF.